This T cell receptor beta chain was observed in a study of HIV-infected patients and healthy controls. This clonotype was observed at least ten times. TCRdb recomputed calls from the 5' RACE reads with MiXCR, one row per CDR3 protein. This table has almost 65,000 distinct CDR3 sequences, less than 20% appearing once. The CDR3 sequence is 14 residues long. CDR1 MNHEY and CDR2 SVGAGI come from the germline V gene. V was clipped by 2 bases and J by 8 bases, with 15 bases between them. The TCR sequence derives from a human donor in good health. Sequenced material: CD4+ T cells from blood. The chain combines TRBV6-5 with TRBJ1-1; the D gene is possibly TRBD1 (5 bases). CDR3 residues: CASSYGGAGGEAFF. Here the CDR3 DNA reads TGTGCCAGCAGTTACGGGGGAGCGGGAGGGGAAGCTTTCTTT.